The clone carrying this T cell receptor (beta chain) was picked up many times. Antigen specificity is unknown. V was cut by 3 bases and J by 5 bases, with 11 bases left in between. Germline V gene lookup returns CDR1 SGHKS and CDR2 YYEKEE (reference sequence). This CDR3 is built from 13 residues. Time point noted: pre-sensitization, week 0. Treatment described: therapeutic diphenylcyclopropenone sensitization with weekly scalp DPC. The data stem from a study of human T cells and chemical hapten exposure. Whole-study context: Alopecia universalis, totalis or areata was present in patients who were mostly female. Study results and limitations: Patch test score rose with PT1 expanded TCRs, significant at 8, 16, 32, not 4.

From the RACE reads, TCRdb called clonotypes with MiXCR, one entry per CDR3 protein. The sample yields 60,000 to 70,000 distinct CDR3 sequences, approximately 11% seen once. The source of this sequence is a woman aged 45-60 years with alopecia areata. Some clones in this sample may be carry-over from other donors' samples. Sequenced material: whole blood, taken in connection with sensitization to the hapten diphenylcyclopropenone (DPC). The chain is built from TRBV5-5 and TRBJ2-5, with D maybe TRBD2 (5 bases). The CDR3 DNA sequence: TGTGCCAGCAGCTCCACTAGGCAGGAGACCCAGTACTTC. This sequence encodes CASSSTRQETQYF. Full variable domain (remainder filled in from reference TRBV5-5 and TRBJ2-5): DAGVTQSPTHLIKTRGQQVTLRCSPISGHKSVSWYQQVLGQGPQFIFQYYEKEERGRGNFPDRFSARQFPNYSSELNVNALLLGDSALYLCASSSTRQETQYFGPGTRLLVL.